This TCR beta chain was identified during a study of blood T cell repertoires in COVID-19. Study-level information: Sources were T cells, B-cell-depleted T cells, or PBMCs; the material itself was cDNA or gDNA.

As originally analysed: The authors estimated nucleated cell counts from reference gene primer amplification. Sequencing used immunoSEQ multiplex PCR; TCRdb keeps in-frame clones, though not all of them. Clone size and the V and J calls come from that table; the DNA yielded D and trimming. The sample yields some 250,000 clones, about 80% seen once. Germline values: CDR1 LGHDT, CDR2 YNNKEL (reference sequence). V was clipped by 0 bases and J by 10 bases, with 16 bases between them. The CDR3 runs to 16 residues. The sequence was collected from a woman older than 75 with acute or convalescent COVID-19. Sequencing was performed on peripheral blood. The chain uses TRBV3-1 (or the pseudogene TRBV3-2) and TRBJ1-6; maybe TRBD1 (5 bases). As DNA, the CDR3 is TGTGCCAGCAGCCAAGATTACGGGCCAGGGAAATCACCCCTCCACTTT. It encodes CASSQDYGPGKSPLHF.